One sample yielded the 30 T cell receptor beta chains listed below, sequenced in a study of blood T cell repertoires in COVID-19. Sequenced by immunoSEQ multiplex PCR; TCRdb stores in-frame clones only, minus some. This table has 350,000 or so clones, around 87% appearing once. Source material: peripheral blood. Receptors originate from a woman in her twenties or thirties with COVID-19, enrolled during active disease.

The count of this clone is one. The chain employs TRBV28 and TRBJ2-7; 15 bases fit TRBD2. With 5 bases clipped from V and 9 bases from J, the junction kept 5 bases outside the gene matches. This CDR3 comprises 14 residues. Germline V gene data show CDR1 as MDHEN and CDR2 as SYDVKM. CDR3 protein: CASSPGLAGGPQYF. The CDR3 coding sequence is TGTGCCAGCAGTCCCGGACTAGCGGGAGGGCCGCAGTACTTC.

J is TRBJ2-3 and V is TRBV6-5; weak D call: TRBD2 (6 bases). Between the trimmed V and J ends, which lost 1 base and 5 bases, there was a span of 13 bases. Germline V lookup: CDR1 MNHEY, CDR2 SVGAGI. The CDR3 spans 15 residues. The CDR3 sequence is CASSYFAGSGDTQYF. For the CDR3, the DNA is TGTGCCAGCAGTTACTTTGCGGGATCGGGAGATACGCAGTATTTT.

This rearrangement joins TRBV9 to TRBJ2-7, with 7 bases lining up with TRBD2. The trim removed 0 bases at V and 7 bases at J, leaving 10 bases unmatched. Germline V CDR1 and CDR2: SGDLS, YYNGEE. This CDR3 region has 15 residues. CDR3 protein: CASSVDEGGPREQYF. As DNA, the CDR3 is TGTGCCAGCAGCGTAGATGAGGGAGGGCCGAGAGAGCAGTACTTC. Supplemented by reference TRBV9 and TRBJ2-7, the full variable domain reads DSGVTQTPKHLITATGQRVTLRCSPRSGDLSVYWYQQSLDQGLQFLIQYYNGEERAKGNILERFSAQQFPDLHSELNLSSLELGDSALYFCASSVDEGGPREQYFGPGTRLTVT.

This chain joins TRBV18 and TRBJ2-6, with D perhaps matching TRBD1 (5 bases). This CDR3 contains 18 residues. Germline loops: CDR1 KGHSH, CDR2 LQKENI. The germline V and J ends were trimmed by 5 bases and 0 bases, with 17 bases remaining between them. The CDR3 region is CASSTIQVPSSGANVLTF. DNA for the CDR3: TGTGCCAGCTCAACTATACAGGTGCCCTCCTCTGGGGCCAACGTCCTGACTTTC.

The chain is built from TRBV19 and TRBJ2-4; 8 bases are a match to TRBD2. Germline CDR1 reads LNHDA; CDR2 reads SQIVND (reference sequence). The CDR3 is 15 amino acids. With 6 bases clipped from V and 2 bases from J, the junction kept 6 bases outside the gene matches. Here the CDR3 DNA reads TGTGCCAGTAGGGCCCGGGGGGGTACCAAAAACATTCAGTACTTC. Translation: CASRARGGTKNIQYF. Full variable domain (missing parts from reference TRBV19 and TRBJ2-4): DGGITQSPKYLFRKEGQNVTLSCEQNLNHDAMYWYRQDPGQGLRLIYYSQIVNDFQKGDIAEGYSVSREKKESFPLTVTSAQKNPTAFYLCASRARGGTKNIQYFGAGTRLSVL.

The V and J genes are TRBV6-5 and TRBJ2-7; D perhaps matches TRBD1 (5 bases). The CDR3 length is 16 residues. Germline V gives CDR1 MNHEY, CDR2 SVGAGI. V was clipped by 0 bases and J by 5 bases, with 17 bases between them. CDR3 protein: CASSYSILQGFHEQYF. In DNA form, the CDR3 reads TGTGCCAGCAGTTACTCTATCCTCCAGGGCTTCCACGAGCAGTACTTC.

The chain recombines TRBV3-1 (or the pseudogene TRBV3-2) with TRBJ2-7; TRBD2 might be the D (6 bases). The CDR3 extends over 15 amino acids. Trimming stripped 0 bases from V and 5 bases from J, with 14 bases between. Germline loops: CDR1 LGHDT, CDR2 YNNKEL (reference sequence). CDR3 amino acids: CASSQDWRERHEQYF. In nucleotides, the CDR3 is TGTGCCAGCAGCCAAGATTGGAGGGAGAGACACGAGCAGTACTTC.

The table lists this clone with a count of one. The V gene is TRBV5-1, the J gene TRBJ2-5, with 10 bases lining up with TRBD1. Germline V lookup: CDR1 SGHRS, CDR2 YFSETQ. The V and J ends lost 4 bases and 1 base, in that order; junction bases with no gene match: 7. The CDR3 is 16 amino acids. The CDR3 loop reads CASSRSDRGFQETQYF. The CDR3 DNA is TGCGCCAGCAGCCGGTCGGACAGGGGGTTCCAAGAGACCCAGTACTTC.

This chain links TRBV4-3 with TRBJ2-7, with D perhaps TRBD1 (6 bases). CDR3 length equals 15 residues. Trimming took off 0 bases at V and 0 bases at J, with 9 bases between the two ends. Per the germline V gene, CDR1 is LGHNA and CDR2 is YSLEER. The DNA of the CDR3 is TGCGCCAGCAGCCAAGATAGGGGGAACTCCTACGAGCAGTACTTC. Translating it yields CASSQDRGNSYEQYF.

The rearrangement uses TRBV10-3 and TRBJ2-7, with TRBD2 identical over 10 bases. Germline CDR1 and CDR2: ENHRY and SYGVKD. CDR3 size: 16 residues. With 5 bases clipped from V and 0 bases from J, the junction kept 7 bases outside the gene matches. CDR3 DNA: TGTGCCATCAGTCCCGGACTAGCGGCAAGCTCCTACGAGCAGTACTTC. It codes for CAISPGLAASSYEQYF.

The J gene is TRBJ1-6, the V gene TRBV30; 9 nucleotides align to TRBD1. The CDR3 has 15 residues. The ends lost 6 bases at V and 7 bases at J; junction bases unmatched: 10. CDR1 and CDR2 from the germline V gene are GTSNPN and SVGIG (reference sequence). The CDR3 region has the DNA TGTGCCTGTACTCCTGGACAGGGGCTAAATTCACCCCTCCACTTT. Translated, it gives CACTPGQGLNSPLHF.

The chain links TRBV5-1 to TRBJ2-3, with 10 bases aligning to TRBD1. Per the germline V gene, CDR1 is SGHRS and CDR2 is YFSETQ. The junction had 10 bases not matched to a gene; V was cut back by 6 bases and J by 0 bases. CDR3 length: 17 residues. The CDR3 region has the DNA TGCGCCAGCACCCCCCTACGACAGGGGGCAAGCACAGATACGCAGTATTTT. Protein sequence: CASTPLRQGASTDTQYF.

The J gene is TRBJ2-3, the V gene TRBV7-6; D is possibly TRBD2 (6 bases). The CDR3 sequence is 16 residues long. CDR1 and CDR2 from the germline V gene are SGHVS and FNYEAQ. The ends were cut back, 4 bases at V and 4 bases at J, with 18 bases in the middle. The DNA for the CDR3 is TGTGCCAGCAGCTCCGTAGGAGGCGGGATTGCAGATACGCAGTATTTT. This codes for CASSSVGGGIADTQYF.

This clone has a handful of counts. The rearrangement links TRBV7-2 to TRBJ2-1, with a weak D call TRBD2 (6 bases). The V end lost 1 base, the J end lost 9 bases, and 10 bases lay between the germline ends. Germline CDR1 and CDR2: SGHTA and FQGNSA. The CDR3 length is 13 residues. CDR3 sequence: CASSLGDGGEQFF. CDR3 DNA sequence: TGTGCCAGCAGCTTAGGTGACGGGGGTGAGCAGTTCTTC.

About this clone itself: The sample holds other DNA sequences that translate to the same CDR3. CDR3 DNA: TGTGCCAGCAGTCCACCGGCGGGCTACGAGCAGTACTTC. This codes for CASSPPAGYEQYF. The genes are TRBV28 and TRBJ2-7; tentatively, D is TRBD2 (5 bases). V shed 5 bases and J shed 3 bases, with 11 bases lying between them. The CDR3 runs to 13 residues. Germline CDR1 reads MDHEN; CDR2 reads SYDVKM.

The chain recombines TRBV28 with TRBJ2-7, with D possibly being TRBD2 (5 bases). V lost 11 bases and J lost 0, with 11 bases in between. The CDR3 covers 12 residues. Germline V lookup: CDR1 MDHEN, CDR2 SYDVKM. CDR3 region: CAAGRSSYEQYF. The CDR3 DNA is TGTGCCGCGGGCAGGAGCTCCTACGAGCAGTACTTC. Full variable domain (missing parts from reference TRBV28 and TRBJ2-7): DVKVTQSSRYLVKRTGEKVFLECVQDMDHENMFWYRQDPGLGLRLIYFSYDVKMKEKGDIPEGYSVSREKKERFSLILESASTNQTSMYLCAAGRSSYEQYFGPGTRLTVT.

Concerning this clone: This CDR3 is missing its conserved last phenylalanine or tryptophan, likely due to a read error. The DNA is omitted, as the CDR3 cannot be located on it reliably, and the CDR3 follows TCRdb's listing. The CDR3 region is CASSLRDRCS. The V gene is TRBV12-1, the J gene TRBJ2-4; the table names TRBD1, a call not compared with the DNA. TRBV12-1 is shown as a pseudogene. Termini included, the CDR3 measures 10 amino acids.

V is TRBV27 and J is TRBJ2-1; possibly TRBD2 for D (6 bases). Trimming took off 7 bases at V and 6 bases at J, with 19 bases between the two ends. This CDR3 comprises 15 residues. CDR1 is MNHEY and CDR2 is SMNVEV in the germline V gene (reference sequence). The CDR3 loop is CASTVIPGVSNEQFF. CDR3 nucleotides: TGTGCCAGCACAGTTATCCCGGGAGTAAGCAATGAGCAGTTCTTC.

The chain joins TRBV5-6 to TRBJ2-5, with 7 bases fitting TRBD2. Germline-derived CDR1 and CDR2 are SGHDT and YYEEEE. The CDR3 spans 16 residues. J gave up 5 bases and V 4 bases, and 14 bases lay outside the gene matches. DNA of the CDR3: TGTGCCAGCAGCCCGGCTGGGGCGGGAGACCTGGAGACCCAGTACTTC. It yields the protein CASSPAGAGDLETQYF.

V usage is TRBV7-2 and J usage is TRBJ2-1; D is unresolved. CDR3 length: 14 amino acids. In germline, CDR1 is SGHTA, CDR2 FQGNSA. Trimming removed 3 bases at V and 6 bases at J, with 12 bases between. The CDR3 DNA is TGTGCCAGCAGCTTTAATTCCCAAGCCAATGAGCAGTTCTTC. Protein: CASSFNSQANEQFF.

The CDR3: CASSPTQGYGYTF. The CDR3 nucleotides are TGTGCCAGCAGTCCAACCCAGGGGTATGGCTACACCTTC. The chain combines TRBV6-2 or TRBV6-3 with TRBJ1-2; tentative D call: TRBD1 (6 bases). CDR3 length: 13 amino acids. The germline V gene has CDR1 MNHEY and CDR2 SVGEGT. Trimming took 5 bases from V and 5 from J, leaving 12 bases between them.

This clone occurred once. The genes are TRBV28 and TRBJ2-7; 8 nucleotides agree with TRBD2. Germline trimming cut 1 base from V and 5 bases from J; bases unmatched to any gene: 4. This CDR3 has 14 amino acids. The germline V gene encodes CDR1 MDHEN and CDR2 SYDVKM. The DNA of the CDR3 is TGTGCCAGCAGTTTATACACCGGGGGGGACGAGCAGTACTTC. It codes for CASSLYTGGDEQYF.

The rearrangement uses TRBV11-2 and TRBJ2-3; weak D call: TRBD1 (6 bases). V was cut by 1 base and J by 0 bases, with 11 bases left in between. The CDR3 runs to 16 residues. Germline CDR1 and CDR2: SGHAT and FQNNGV. The chain's CDR3 is CASSLVPGASTDTQYF. The DNA for the CDR3 is TGTGCCAGCAGCTTAGTCCCAGGGGCAAGCACAGATACGCAGTATTTT.

The rearrangement uses TRBV18 and TRBJ2-7, with 11 nucleotides matching TRBD2. The germline CDR1 and CDR2 sequences are KGHSH and LQKENI. The CDR3 runs to 16 residues. V lost 6 bases, J lost 7 bases, and 14 bases stayed unmatched. The CDR3 protein is CASSTTTSGISGEQYF. The CDR3 DNA reads TGTGCCAGCTCCACCACGACTAGCGGGATTTCGGGAGAGCAGTACTTC.

The rearrangement uses TRBV28 and TRBJ2-7; D possibly corresponds to TRBD2 (6 bases). CDR1 is MDHEN and CDR2 is SYDVKM in the germline V gene. The CDR3 extends over 14 amino acids. The V gene lost 4 bases and the J gene lost 1 base, with 11 bases spanning the gap. This chain's CDR3 is CASSSGLLSYEQYF. The DNA for the CDR3 is TGTGCCAGCAGTTCGGGACTGCTATCCTACGAGCAGTACTTC. The whole variable domain, remainder taken from reference TRBV28 and TRBJ2-7, is DVKVTQSSRYLVKRTGEKVFLECVQDMDHENMFWYRQDPGLGLRLIYFSYDVKMKEKGDIPEGYSVSREKKERFSLILESASTNQTSMYLCASSSGLLSYEQYFGPGTRLTVT.

The V call is TRBV2, the J call TRBJ1-4, with 7 positions matching TRBD1. Germline-derived CDR1 and CDR2 are SNHLY and FYNNEI. The V segment lost 5 bases and the J segment 4 bases; nucleotides outside the gene matches: 7. The CDR3 loop spans 15 amino acids. The CDR3 region has the DNA TGTGCCAGCAGTCTTACAGGGGTTGGTAATGAAAAACTGTTTTTT. Translating gives CASSLTGVGNEKLFF. The complete variable domain, with remaining parts taken from reference TRBV2 and TRBJ1-4, reads EPEVTQTPSHQVTQMGQEVILRCVPISNHLYFYWYRQILGQKVEFLVSFYNNEISEKSEIFDDQFSVERPDGSNFTLKIRSTKLEDSAMYFCASSLTGVGNEKLFFGSGTQLSVL.

The chain uses TRBV27 and TRBJ1-2; TRBD1 is a possible D gene (6 bases). Per the germline V gene, CDR1 is MNHEY and CDR2 is SMNVEV (reference sequence). The length of the CDR3 is 14 residues. The V gene lost 5 bases and the J gene lost 4 bases, with 14 bases spanning the gap. CDR3 in DNA: TGTGCCAGCAGTCCGACAGGCCTCTTCTATGGCTACACCTTC. This sequence encodes CASSPTGLFYGYTF.

The rearrangement uses TRBV11-2 and TRBJ1-3; TRBD1 agrees at 7 bases. The ends lost 4 bases at V and 8 bases at J; junction bases unmatched: 11. The CDR3 length is 15 residues. Germline values: CDR1 SGHAT, CDR2 FQNNGV. DNA for the CDR3: TGTGCCAGCAGCTCTATAAGACAGGGTCTGTACACCATATATTTT. Amino acid sequence: CASSSIRQGLYTIYF. The entire variable domain, with the rest obtained from reference TRBV11-2 and TRBJ1-3, is as follows: EAGVAQSPRYKIIEKRQSVAFWCNPISGHATLYWYQQILGQGPKLLIQFQNNGVVDDSQLPKDRFSAERLKGVDSTLKIQPAKLEDSAVYLCASSSIRQGLYTIYFGEGSWLTVV.

This chain links TRBV5-1 with TRBJ2-1; a weak D match, TRBD2 (6 bases). Trimming removed 2 bases at V and 3 bases at J, with 12 bases between. This CDR3 spans 15 amino acids. The V gene's germline CDR1 is SGHRS and CDR2 YFSETQ. In nucleotides, the CDR3 is TGCGCCAGCAGCTTCGCGGGACTCAACTACAATGAGCAGTTCTTC. This codes for CASSFAGLNYNEQFF. Based on the CDR3 plus reference TRBV5-1 and TRBJ2-1, the full variable domain is KAGVTQTPRYLIKTRGQQVTLSCSPISGHRSVSWYQQTPGQGLQFLFEYFSETQRNKGNFPGRFSGRQFSNSRSEMNVSTLELGDSALYLCASSFAGLNYNEQFFGPGTRLTVL.

This clone turned up a few times. The chain carries TRBV6-5 and TRBJ2-5, with D possibly TRBD1 on 6 matching bases. The CDR3 is 13 amino acids. From germline, CDR1 is MNHEY and CDR2 SVGAGI. Trimming removed 10 bases at V and 5 bases at J, with 17 bases between. CDR3 coding DNA: TGTGCCACCCGGACAGAGGTAGGGGAGACCCAGTACTTC. Translating gives CATRTEVGETQYF.